The 24 T cell receptor beta chains below come from one sample, sequenced in a study of breast tumors, draining lymph nodes, adjacent tissues. One entry per CDR3 protein results from TCRdb running MiXCR on the multiplex PCR reads. The data show about 170,000 distinct CDR3 sequences, with 33% seen just once and 3% to 4% held by the top ten. The lymph nodes were axillary draining lymph nodes from breast cancer patients. Sample: axillary lymph node tissue. The receptors here all came from a female donor with breast cancer. Some clones in this sample may be carry-over from other donors' samples.

This clonotype was recorded at least ten times. The chain has TRBV25-1 and TRBJ2-1; the match to TRBD2 covers 16 bases. The CDR3 totals 16 residues. Germline V gives CDR1 MGHDK, CDR2 SYGVNS. V dropped 3 bases and J dropped 7; count of bases not matched to a gene: 3. CDR3 in DNA: TGTGCCAGCAGTGACTGGGGACTAGCGGGAGGGAATGAGCAGTTCTTC. Translation: CASSDWGLAGGNEQFF.

This clonotype was counted at least ten times. The chain has TRBV30 and TRBJ1-2, with unresolved D. Trimming shortened V by 5 bases and J by 11 bases, and 21 bases separated the two germline ends. Germline V gene data show CDR1 as GTSNPN and CDR2 as SVGIG (reference sequence). The CDR3 has 13 residues. The CDR3 region is CAWDGLRTGRYTF. The CDR3 DNA reads TGTGCCTGGGATGGGCTAAGGACCGGGCGGTACACCTTC.

Only a few counts were recorded for this clonotype. The chain carries TRBV29-1 and TRBJ2-1; 8 nucleotides line up with TRBD1. This CDR3 is built from 16 residues. Germline V gene data show CDR1 as SQVTM and CDR2 as ANQGSEA. The V and J ends lost 7 bases and 5 bases, in that order; junction bases with no gene match: 16. CDR3: CSGRETGTGSHNEQFF. The DNA for the CDR3 is TGCAGCGGTAGGGAGACCGGGACAGGTTCTCACAATGAGCAGTTCTTC.

A few counts support this clonotype. It may be a read error: a sequence one base away is much more abundant. J is TRBJ2-3 and V is TRBV6-1, with 9 bases identical to TRBD1. This CDR3 region has 16 residues. After removal of 5 bases from V and 2 bases from J, the junction contained 8 bases not matched to a gene. Germline CDR1 and CDR2: MNHNS and SASEGT. The CDR3 here is CASSRERTGVTDTQYF. The CDR3 DNA follows: TGTGCCAGCAGTCGTGAGAGGACAGGGGTCACAGATACGCAGTATTTT.

The sample holds many counts of this clonotype. A much larger clone lies one base from this, so it may be a read error. The V gene is TRBV13, the J gene TRBJ1-6; D not certain. The germline CDR1 and CDR2 sequences are PRHDT and FYEKMQ (reference sequence). The CDR3 is 12 amino acids. V lost 2 bases to trimming and J lost 9 bases, with 5 bases between them. In DNA form, the CDR3 reads TGTGCCAGCAGCTTACCAAGTTCACCCCTCCACTTT. This gives the protein CASSLPSSPLHF.

This clonotype has at least ten counts. The V and J genes are TRBV9 and TRBJ2-7; D gene unclear. The CDR3 contains 15 residues. V gave up 0 bases and J gave up 3 bases, with 13 bases separating them. Germline V lookup: CDR1 SGDLS, CDR2 YYNGEE. This chain's CDR3 is CASSVAWSAVYEQYF. The CDR3 nucleotides are TGTGCCAGCAGCGTAGCGTGGAGCGCGGTCTACGAGCAGTACTTC.

The V and J genes are TRBV4-1 and TRBJ1-1; D unresolved. V gave up 3 bases and J gave up 2 bases, with 7 bases separating them. Germline CDR1 reads MGHRA; CDR2 reads YSYEKL. The CDR3 is made up of 13 amino acids. The DNA for the CDR3 is TGCGCCAGCAGCCAGACAAGTAACACTGAAGCTTTCTTT. Its protein is CASSQTSNTEAFF.

The V call is TRBV19, the J call TRBJ1-5, with a tentative D call TRBD1 (6 bases). CDR3 length: 16 residues. V was clipped by 4 bases and J by 0 bases, with 13 bases between them. Germline V CDR1 and CDR2: LNHDA, SQIVND (reference sequence). The DNA of the CDR3 is TGTGCCAGTAGTACCCCGGGACAAAATAGCAATCAGCCCCAGCATTTT. Translation gives CASSTPGQNSNQPQHF.

This clonotype was observed many times. The chain is built from TRBV27 and TRBJ1-2; no reliable D call. This CDR3 has 17 amino acids. Germline CDR1 MNHEY, CDR2 SMNVEV (reference sequence). V dropped 2 bases and J dropped 5 bases, with 21 bases sitting between them. The CDR3 is CASSLRPASQPNYGYTF. The CDR3 bases are TGTGCCAGCAGTTTACGTCCAGCGTCCCAACCAAATTATGGCTACACCTTC.

This clonotype has at least ten counts. The CDR3 DNA is TGTGCCAGCAGCGTAGGTTCTAGCGTGGAGACCCAGTACTTC. Protein product: CASSVGSSVETQYF. The chain uses TRBV9 and TRBJ2-5; D possibly corresponds to TRBD2 (6 bases). This CDR3 has 14 residues. Germline CDR1 is SGDLS and CDR2 is YYNGEE. V shed 0 bases and J shed 5 bases, with 11 bases lying between them.

The gene calls are TRBV28 and TRBJ1-5, with 10 bases lining up with TRBD1. Germline-derived CDR1 and CDR2 are MDHEN and SYDVKM. This CDR3 is 15 amino acids long. The junction had 5 bases not matched to a gene; V was cut back by 6 bases and J by 3 bases. CDR3: CASRSTGGLNQPQHF. The CDR3 DNA reads TGTGCCAGCAGGTCGACAGGGGGCCTCAATCAGCCCCAGCATTTT.

This clonotype was recorded at least ten times. The rearrangement links TRBV11-2 to TRBJ2-5, with D unclear. With 0 bases removed from V and 5 bases from J, the gap between germline ends came to 4 bases. Germline CDR1 is SGHAT and CDR2 is FQNNGV. CDR3 size: 12 residues. The CDR3 nucleotides read TGTGCCAGCAGCTTAGATGACGAGACCCAGTACTTC. This translates into CASSLDDETQYF.

The gene calls are TRBV6-1 and TRBJ2-4; 8 positions agree with TRBD1. V shed 6 bases, J shed 6 bases, and the junction held 7 bases outside the gene matches. The CDR3 has 14 amino acids. Germline lookup yields CDR1 MNHNS and CDR2 SASEGT. Here the CDR3 reads CASSTGGRGNIQYF. CDR3 nucleotides: TGTGCCAGCAGCACAGGGGGACGAGGAAACATTCAGTACTTC.

This clonotype was picked up many times. The V gene is TRBV10-3, the J gene TRBJ2-7; D uncertain. The CDR3 contains 11 residues. The V gene's germline CDR1 is ENHRY and CDR2 SYGVKD. Trimming shortened V by 4 bases and J by 5 bases, and 6 bases separated the two germline ends. DNA of the CDR3: TGTGCCATCAGTGGTCGCGACGAGCAGTACTTC. Protein sequence: CAISGRDEQYF.

This clonotype has ten or more counts. The rearrangement uses TRBV4-1 and TRBJ2-1; D perhaps matches TRBD1 (6 bases). This CDR3 region has 17 residues. Germline V lookup: CDR1 MGHRA, CDR2 YSYEKL. The V and J ends lost 1 base and 9 bases respectively, with 22 bases between them. CDR3 region: CASSQVSAVSLQGEQFF. In DNA, the CDR3 is TGCGCCAGCAGCCAAGTGAGTGCCGTATCCTTACAGGGTGAGCAGTTCTTC.

This clonotype was seen at least ten times. V gene TRBV6-5 combines with J gene TRBJ2-3, with 9 bases that match TRBD1. CDR1 MNHEY and CDR2 SVGAGI come from the germline V gene. The CDR3 is made up of 15 amino acids. With 4 bases clipped from V and 4 bases from J, the junction kept 6 bases outside the gene matches. The CDR3 DNA reads TGTGCCAGCAGTTCCGGGACAGGGCGCGCAGATACGCAGTATTTT. Amino acid sequence: CASSSGTGRADTQYF.

V gene TRBV4-2 combines with J gene TRBJ2-5; the D is unclear. In germline, CDR1 is LGHNA, CDR2 YNFKEQ. The CDR3 runs to 15 residues. V was pared by 0 bases and J by 9 bases, with 17 bases between. CDR3 loop: CASSQDRQANQPQYF. DNA of the CDR3: TGTGCCAGCAGCCAAGATCGGCAGGCCAATCAGCCCCAGTACTTC.

The table lists this clonotype with many counts. The chain uses TRBV27 and TRBJ1-5; perhaps TRBD1 as D (6 bases). Germline V gene data show CDR1 as MNHEY and CDR2 as SMNVEV (reference sequence). The CDR3 runs 14 residues. V shed 6 bases and J shed 5 bases, with 14 bases lying between them. CDR3 nucleotide sequence: TGTGCCAGCAGGAGACCAGGGGATCATCAGCCCCAGCATTTT. Translated, it gives CASRRPGDHQPQHF.

In its sample, this clonotype was seen many times. The rearrangement uses TRBV10-3 and TRBJ2-2, with D possibly matching TRBD2 (6 bases). Trimming pared 7 bases from V and 6 bases from J, leaving 18 bases between. Germline V lookup: CDR1 ENHRY, CDR2 SYGVKD. This CDR3 is 15 amino acids long. Written as DNA, the CDR3 is TGTGCCATCAACTGGGACTCCTTAACGGCCGGGGAGCTGTTTTTT. Amino acids: CAINWDSLTAGELFF.

There are many counts of this clonotype. This chain links TRBV27 with TRBJ1-2; D gene unclear. CDR1 is MNHEY and CDR2 is SMNVEV in the germline V gene (reference sequence). The CDR3 runs to 13 residues. V lost 0 bases to trimming and J lost 2 bases, with 4 bases between them. The CDR3 loop reads CASSLSLNYGYTF. The CDR3 DNA reads TGTGCCAGCAGTTTATCCCTCAACTATGGCTACACCTTC.

This clonotype was observed once. The J gene is TRBJ2-1, the V gene TRBV28; D is possibly TRBD2 (6 bases). Trimming pared 6 bases from V and 4 bases from J, leaving 13 bases between. The CDR3 spans 14 residues. Germline lookup yields CDR1 MDHEN and CDR2 SYDVKM. The CDR3 bases are TGTGCCAGCAGGTTCGACGGGAGATACAATGAGCAGTTCTTC. Its protein product is CASRFDGRYNEQFF.

This clonotype was counted many times. The CDR3 nucleotides are TGCAGTGCTATTTGGACAGGGTGGGACGAGCAGTACTTC. This gives the protein CSAIWTGWDEQYF. J is TRBJ2-7 and V is TRBV20-1; 8 nucleotides agree with TRBD1. The germline V gene encodes CDR1 DFQATT and CDR2 SNEGSKA (reference sequence). The CDR3 is 13 amino acids. Trimming took 4 bases from V and 5 from J; bases not matched to a gene: 7.

The J gene is TRBJ2-7, the V gene TRBV4-1, with 8 positions matching TRBD1. With V trimmed by 3 bases and J by 4 bases, 17 bases remained unmatched. CDR3 length: 18 amino acids. CDR1 is MGHRA, CDR2 YSYEKL, per germline. For the CDR3, the DNA is TGCGCCAGCAGCCACTTATTTGGACAGGGCCATGGTGAATACGAGCAGTACTTC. It codes for CASSHLFGQGHGEYEQYF.

This clonotype has ten or more counts. The chain employs TRBV11-1 and TRBJ2-4; 7 positions match TRBD1. The CDR3 loop spans 14 amino acids. The V segment lost 4 bases and the J segment 4 bases; nucleotides outside the gene matches: 4. The germline CDR1 and CDR2 sequences are SGHAT and FQDESV (reference sequence). The CDR3 here is CASSYRQGKNIQYF. As DNA, the CDR3 is TGTGCCAGCAGCTATCGACAGGGAAAAAACATTCAGTACTTC.